The subject of this entry is one TCR beta chain. Its specificity is not known. A junction boundary mismatches the germline segment, possibly from a read error. This sample is drawn from a study of early T cells in non-severe SARS-CoV-2 infection. Study details: Bulk RNA isolated from unsorted whole blood underwent sequencing; chains were not paired.

Findings and caveats of the study: VDJdb-based matching was biased toward anti-spike CD8 responses and missed private and CD4 specificities.

Individual cDNA molecules each received unique molecular identifiers attached to them. Each CDR3 protein gets one entry after TCRdb re-called the 5' RACE reads with MiXCR. The sample has 25,000 to 35,000 distinct CDR3 sequences, under 6% seen once; the top ten hold roughly 2.5%. CDR1 and CDR2 from the germline V gene are KGHDR and SFDVKD. This CDR3 is 11 amino acids long. The origin of this receptor is an adult who was a healthcare worker with PCR-confirmed SARS-CoV-2 infection or an uninfected control (not recorded which). The chain combines TRBV24-1 with TRBJ2-7; maybe TRBD1 (6 bases). The sample comprised whole blood. The CDR3 is CATSDLDRTNF. The CDR3 DNA is TGTGCCACCAGTGATTTGGACAGGACGAACTTC.